This T cell receptor beta chain is from a study of human T cells and chemical hapten exposure. One entry per CDR3 protein, called by TCRdb with MiXCR from the RACE reads. The table lists tens of thousands of distinct CDR3 sequences, around 9.3% of them singletons, with about 5% in the top ten. Specified time point: patch test 2, 6 weeks after DPC sensitization. As to treatment: therapeutic diphenylcyclopropenone sensitization with weekly scalp DPC. This clonotype was picked up many times. The germline V gene encodes CDR1 SGHVS and CDR2 FQNEAQ. The CDR3 runs to 15 residues. V dropped 3 bases and J dropped 7 bases, with 13 bases sitting between them.

This chain joins TRBV7-8 and TRBJ1-6; D is perhaps TRBD1 (5 bases). The specimen comprised whole blood, sampled in connection with sensitization to the hapten diphenylcyclopropenone (DPC). The sequence derives from a woman between 50 and 59 years old with alopecia areata. Some clones in this sample may be carry-over from other donors' samples. The CDR3 protein is CASSLSGTENSPLHF. In DNA, the CDR3 is TGTGCCAGCAGCTTGTCCGGGACGGAGAATTCACCCCTCCACTTT.